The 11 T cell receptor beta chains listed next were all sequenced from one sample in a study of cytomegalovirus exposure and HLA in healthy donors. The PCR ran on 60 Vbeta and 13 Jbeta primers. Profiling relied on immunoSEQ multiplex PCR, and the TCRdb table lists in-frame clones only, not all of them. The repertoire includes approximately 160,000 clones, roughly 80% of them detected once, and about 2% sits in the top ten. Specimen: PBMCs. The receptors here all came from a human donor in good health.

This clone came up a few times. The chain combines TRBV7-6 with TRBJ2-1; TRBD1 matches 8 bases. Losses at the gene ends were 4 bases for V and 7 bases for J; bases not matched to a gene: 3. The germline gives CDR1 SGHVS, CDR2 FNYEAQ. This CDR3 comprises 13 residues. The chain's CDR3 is CASSSRDRNEQFF. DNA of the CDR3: TGTGCCAGCAGCTCCCGGGACAGGAATGAGCAGTTCTTC. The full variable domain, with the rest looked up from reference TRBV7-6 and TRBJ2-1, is GAGVSQSPRYKVTKRGQDVALRCDPISGHVSLYWYRQALGQGPEFLTYFNYEAQQDKSGLPNDRFSAERPEGSISTLTIQRTEQRDSAMYRCASSSRDRNEQFFGPGTRLTVL.

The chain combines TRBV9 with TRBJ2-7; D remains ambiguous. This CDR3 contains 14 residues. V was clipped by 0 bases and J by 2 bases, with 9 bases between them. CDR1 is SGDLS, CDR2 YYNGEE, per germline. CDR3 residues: CASSVAGSAYEQYF. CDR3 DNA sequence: TGTGCCAGCAGCGTAGCCGGGTCCGCCTACGAGCAGTACTTC.

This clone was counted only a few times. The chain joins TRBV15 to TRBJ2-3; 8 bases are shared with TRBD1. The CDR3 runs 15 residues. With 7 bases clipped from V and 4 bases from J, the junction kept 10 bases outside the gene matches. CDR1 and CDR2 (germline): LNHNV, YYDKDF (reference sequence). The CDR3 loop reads CATTPRDRHPDTQYF. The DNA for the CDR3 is TGTGCCACCACCCCAAGGGACAGGCACCCAGATACGCAGTATTTT.

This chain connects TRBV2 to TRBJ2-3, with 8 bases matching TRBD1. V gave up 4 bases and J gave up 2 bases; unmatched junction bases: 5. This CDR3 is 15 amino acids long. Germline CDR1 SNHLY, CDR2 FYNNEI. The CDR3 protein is CASSAGGQNTDTQYF. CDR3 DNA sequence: TGTGCCAGCAGTGCAGGGGGCCAGAACACAGATACGCAGTATTTT.

The CDR3 nucleotides read TGCGCCAGCAGCCAAGAACGGGCAGGGGGTTCACCCCTCCACTTT. It encodes CASSQERAGGSPLHF. The chain carries TRBV4-3 and TRBJ1-6; TRBD1 aligns across 7 bases. Germline CDR1 and CDR2: LGHNA and YSLEER. The V and J ends lost 0 bases and 9 bases, in that order; junction bases with no gene match: 5. The CDR3 is 15 amino acids.

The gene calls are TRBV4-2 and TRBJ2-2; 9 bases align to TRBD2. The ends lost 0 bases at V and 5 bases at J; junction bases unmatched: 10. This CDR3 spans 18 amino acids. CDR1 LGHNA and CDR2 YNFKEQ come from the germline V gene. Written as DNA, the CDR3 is TGTGCCAGCAGCCAAGATTGGGCGGGGGGGCCCAAAACCGGGGAGCTGTTTTTT. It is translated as CASSQDWAGGPKTGELFF.

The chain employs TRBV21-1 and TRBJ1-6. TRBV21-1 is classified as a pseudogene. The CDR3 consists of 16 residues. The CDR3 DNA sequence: TGTGCCAGCAGCTCCCCGGCGGGACTCGAGAATTCACCCCTCCACTTT. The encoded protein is CASSSPAGLENSPLHF.

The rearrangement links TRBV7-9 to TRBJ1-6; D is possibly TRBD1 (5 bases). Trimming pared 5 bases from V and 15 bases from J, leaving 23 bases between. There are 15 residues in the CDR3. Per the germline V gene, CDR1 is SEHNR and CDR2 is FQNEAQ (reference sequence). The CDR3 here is CASSHLPTEATILHF. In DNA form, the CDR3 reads TGTGCCAGCAGCCACCTCCCGACAGAAGCCACCATCCTCCACTTT.

CDR3 region: CASSLLAGTDNEQFF. The CDR3 coding sequence is TGTGCCAGCAGCTTACTCGCGGGGACGGACAATGAGCAGTTCTTC. The J gene is TRBJ2-1, the V gene TRBV11-3, with TRBD2 as a possible D gene (6 bases). Per germline, CDR1 SGHNT and CDR2 YENEEA. CDR3 length: 15 amino acids. The V gene lost 2 bases and the J gene lost 5 bases, with 13 bases spanning the gap.

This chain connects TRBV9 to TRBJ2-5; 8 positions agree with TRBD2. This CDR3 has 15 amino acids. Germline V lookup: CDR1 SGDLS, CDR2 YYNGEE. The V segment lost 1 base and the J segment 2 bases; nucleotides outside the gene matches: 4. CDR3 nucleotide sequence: TGTGCCAGCAGCGTAAGCGGGGGAATGCAAGAGACCCAGTACTTC. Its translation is CASSVSGGMQETQYF. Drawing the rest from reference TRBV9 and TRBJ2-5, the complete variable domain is DSGVTQTPKHLITATGQRVTLRCSPRSGDLSVYWYQQSLDQGLQFLIQYYNGEERAKGNILERFSAQQFPDLHSELNLSSLELGDSALYFCASSVSGGMQETQYFGPGTRLLVL.

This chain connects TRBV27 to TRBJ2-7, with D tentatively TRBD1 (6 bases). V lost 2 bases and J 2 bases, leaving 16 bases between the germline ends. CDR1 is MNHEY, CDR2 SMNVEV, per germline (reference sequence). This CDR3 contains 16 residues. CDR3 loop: CASSLGFRGPAYEQYF. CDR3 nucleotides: TGTGCCAGCAGTTTAGGGTTCAGGGGCCCAGCCTACGAGCAGTACTTC.